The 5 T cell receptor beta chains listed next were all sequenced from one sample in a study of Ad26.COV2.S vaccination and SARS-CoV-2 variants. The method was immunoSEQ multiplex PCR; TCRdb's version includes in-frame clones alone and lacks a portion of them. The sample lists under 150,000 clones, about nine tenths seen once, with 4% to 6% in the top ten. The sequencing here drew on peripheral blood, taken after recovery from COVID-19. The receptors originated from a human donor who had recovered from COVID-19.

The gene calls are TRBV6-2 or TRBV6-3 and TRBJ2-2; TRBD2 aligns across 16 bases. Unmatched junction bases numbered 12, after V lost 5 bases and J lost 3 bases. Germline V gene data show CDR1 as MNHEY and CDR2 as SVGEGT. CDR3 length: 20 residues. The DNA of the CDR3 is TGTGCCAGCAGTGAGAGAATACCGGGACTAGCGGGGGGGCACACCGGGGAGCTGTTTTTT. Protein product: CASSERIPGLAGGHTGELFF.

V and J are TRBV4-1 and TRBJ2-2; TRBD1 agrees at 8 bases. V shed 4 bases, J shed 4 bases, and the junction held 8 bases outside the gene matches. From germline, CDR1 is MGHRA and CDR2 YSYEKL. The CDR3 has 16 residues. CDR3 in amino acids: CASSLEAGGITGELFF. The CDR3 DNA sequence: TGCGCCAGCAGCCTCGAGGCAGGGGGCATCACCGGGGAGCTGTTTTTT.

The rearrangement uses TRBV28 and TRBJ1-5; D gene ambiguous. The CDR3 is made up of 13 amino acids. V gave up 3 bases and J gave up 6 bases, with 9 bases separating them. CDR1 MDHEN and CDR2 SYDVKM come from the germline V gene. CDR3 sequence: CASSFGVGQPQHF. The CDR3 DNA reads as TGTGCCAGCAGTTTCGGGGTTGGTCAGCCCCAGCATTTT.

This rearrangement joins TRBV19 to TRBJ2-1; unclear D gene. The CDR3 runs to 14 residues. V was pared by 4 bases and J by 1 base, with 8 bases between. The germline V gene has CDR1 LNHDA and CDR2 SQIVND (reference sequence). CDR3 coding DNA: TGTGCCAGTAGTAGATTTGGTTCCTACAATGAGCAGTTCTTC. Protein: CASSRFGSYNEQFF.

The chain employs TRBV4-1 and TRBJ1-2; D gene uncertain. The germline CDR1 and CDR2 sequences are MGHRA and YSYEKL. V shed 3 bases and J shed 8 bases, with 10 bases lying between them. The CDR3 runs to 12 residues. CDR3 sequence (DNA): TGCGCCAGCAGCCAGATGACCGGCGGCTACACCTTC. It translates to CASSQMTGGYTF.